This TCR beta chain came from a study of response to subunit inactivated influenza vaccine. Remarks on this clonotype: Antigen specificity is unknown.

Study-level results: T cells newly recruited by each seasonal influenza vaccination are few, the authors suggested.

TCRdb re-called the RT-PCR reads through MiXCR, storing one row per CDR3 protein. In the table there are about 180,000 distinct CDR3 sequences, around 9% of which are singletons. The material sequenced was non-naive T cells sorted from PBMCs, taken on the day of vaccination. The receptor comes from a man aged 50-60 years who received an inactivated influenza vaccine.

CDR3 loop: CASSQLAGGTGELFF. For the CDR3, the DNA is TGTGCCAGCAGCCAACTAGCGGGAGGGACCGGGGAGCTGTTTTTT. This rearrangement joins TRBV7-2 to TRBJ2-2; TRBD2 matches at 13 bases. The CDR3 has 15 amino acids. From germline, CDR1 is SGHTA and CDR2 FQGNSA. V gave up 5 bases and J gave up 5 bases; unmatched junction bases: 2.